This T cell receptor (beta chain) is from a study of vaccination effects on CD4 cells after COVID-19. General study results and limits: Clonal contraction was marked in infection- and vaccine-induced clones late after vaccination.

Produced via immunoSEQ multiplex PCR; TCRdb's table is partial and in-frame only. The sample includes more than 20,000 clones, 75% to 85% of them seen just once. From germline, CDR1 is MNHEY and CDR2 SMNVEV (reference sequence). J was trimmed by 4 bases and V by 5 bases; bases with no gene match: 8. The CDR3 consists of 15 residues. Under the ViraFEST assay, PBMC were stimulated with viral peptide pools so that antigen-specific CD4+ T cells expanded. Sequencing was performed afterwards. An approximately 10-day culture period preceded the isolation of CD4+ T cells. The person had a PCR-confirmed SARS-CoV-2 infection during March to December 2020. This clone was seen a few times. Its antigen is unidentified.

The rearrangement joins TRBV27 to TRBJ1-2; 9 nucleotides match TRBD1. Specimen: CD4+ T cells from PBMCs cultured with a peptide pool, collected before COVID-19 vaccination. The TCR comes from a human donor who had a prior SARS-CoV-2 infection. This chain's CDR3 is CASSKQGAHGYGYTF. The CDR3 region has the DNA TGTGCCAGCAGTAAACAGGGGGCGCACGGCTATGGCTACACCTTC.